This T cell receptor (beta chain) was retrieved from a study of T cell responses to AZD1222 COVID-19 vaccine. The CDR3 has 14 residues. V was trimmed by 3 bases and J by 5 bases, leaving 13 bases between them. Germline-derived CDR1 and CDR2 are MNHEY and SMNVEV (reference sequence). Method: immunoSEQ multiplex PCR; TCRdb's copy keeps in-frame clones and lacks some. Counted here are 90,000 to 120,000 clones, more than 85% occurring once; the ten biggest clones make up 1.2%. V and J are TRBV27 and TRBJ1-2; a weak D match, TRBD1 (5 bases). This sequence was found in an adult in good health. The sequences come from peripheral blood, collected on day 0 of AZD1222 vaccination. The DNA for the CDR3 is TGTGCCAGCAGTTTCTCCCCGGGGGGGTATGGCTACACCTTC. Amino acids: CASSFSPGGYGYTF.